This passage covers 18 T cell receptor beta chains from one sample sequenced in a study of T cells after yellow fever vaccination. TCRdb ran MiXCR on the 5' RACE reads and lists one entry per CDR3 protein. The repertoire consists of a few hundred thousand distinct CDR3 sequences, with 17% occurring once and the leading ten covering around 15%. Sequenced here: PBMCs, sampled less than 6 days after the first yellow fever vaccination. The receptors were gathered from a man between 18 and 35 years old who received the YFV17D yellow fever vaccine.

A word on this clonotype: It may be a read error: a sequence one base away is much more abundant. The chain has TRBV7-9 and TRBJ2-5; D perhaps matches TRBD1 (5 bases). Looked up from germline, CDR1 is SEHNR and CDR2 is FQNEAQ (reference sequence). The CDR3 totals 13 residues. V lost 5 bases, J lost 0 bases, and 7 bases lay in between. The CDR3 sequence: CASSQDNQETQYF. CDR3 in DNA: TGTGCCAGCAGCCAGGACAACCAAGAGACCCAGTACTTC.

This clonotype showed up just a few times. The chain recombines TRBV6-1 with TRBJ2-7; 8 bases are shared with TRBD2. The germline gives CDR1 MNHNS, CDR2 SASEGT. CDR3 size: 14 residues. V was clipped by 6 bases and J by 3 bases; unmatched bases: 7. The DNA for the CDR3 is TGTGCCAGCAGCCTCGGCGCGGGGGGCTACGAGCAGTACGTC. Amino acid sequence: CASSLGAGGYEQYV.

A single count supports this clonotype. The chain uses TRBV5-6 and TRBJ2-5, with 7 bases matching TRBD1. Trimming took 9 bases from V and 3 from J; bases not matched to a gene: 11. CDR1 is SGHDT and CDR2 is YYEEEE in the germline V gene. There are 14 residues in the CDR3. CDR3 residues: CAMSPRDSKETQYF. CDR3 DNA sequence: TGTGCCATGAGCCCCCGGGACAGTAAAGAGACCCAGTACTTC.

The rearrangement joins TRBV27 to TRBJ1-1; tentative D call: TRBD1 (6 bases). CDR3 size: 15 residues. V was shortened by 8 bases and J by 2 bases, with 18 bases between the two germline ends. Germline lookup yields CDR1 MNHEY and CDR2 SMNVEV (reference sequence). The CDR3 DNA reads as TGTGCCAGCGAGGATAGGGGGGGTCGAAACACTGAAGCTTTCTTT. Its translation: CASEDRGGRNTEAFF.

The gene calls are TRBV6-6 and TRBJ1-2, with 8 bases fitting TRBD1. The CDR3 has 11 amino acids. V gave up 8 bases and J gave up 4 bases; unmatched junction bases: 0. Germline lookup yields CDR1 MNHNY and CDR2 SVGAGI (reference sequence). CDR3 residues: CASDRGYGYTF. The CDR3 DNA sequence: TGTGCCAGCGACAGGGGCTATGGCTACACCTTC.

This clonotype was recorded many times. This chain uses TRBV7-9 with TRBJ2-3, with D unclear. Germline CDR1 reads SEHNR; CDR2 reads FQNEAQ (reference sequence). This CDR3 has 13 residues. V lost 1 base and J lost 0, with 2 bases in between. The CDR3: CASSLVSTDTQYF. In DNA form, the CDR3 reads TGTGCCAGCAGCTTAGTGAGCACAGATACGCAGTATTTT. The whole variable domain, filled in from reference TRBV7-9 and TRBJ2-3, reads DTGVSQNPRHKITKRGQNVTFRCDPISEHNRLYWYRQTLGQGPEFLTYFQNEAQLEKSRLLSDRFSAERPKGSFSTLEIQRTEQGDSAMYLCASSLVSTDTQYFGPGTRLTVL.

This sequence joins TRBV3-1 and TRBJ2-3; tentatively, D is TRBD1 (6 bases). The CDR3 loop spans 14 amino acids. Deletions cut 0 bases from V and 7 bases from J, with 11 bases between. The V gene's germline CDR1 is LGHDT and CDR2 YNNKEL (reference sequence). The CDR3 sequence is CASSQDTGSHTQYF. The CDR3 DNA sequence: TGTGCCAGCAGCCAAGATACAGGGTCCCATACGCAGTATTTT.

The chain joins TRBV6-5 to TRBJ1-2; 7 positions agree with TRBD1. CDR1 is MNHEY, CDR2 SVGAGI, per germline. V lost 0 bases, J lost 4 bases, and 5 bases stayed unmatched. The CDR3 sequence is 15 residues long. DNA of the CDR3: TGTGCCAGCAGTTACTCGCCACAGGGGACCTATGGCTACACCTTC. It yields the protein CASSYSPQGTYGYTF.

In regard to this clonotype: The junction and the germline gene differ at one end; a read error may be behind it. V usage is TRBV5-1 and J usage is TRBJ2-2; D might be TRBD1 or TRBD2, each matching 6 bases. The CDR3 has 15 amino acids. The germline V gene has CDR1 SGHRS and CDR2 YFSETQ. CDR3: CASSLAGANTGELLF. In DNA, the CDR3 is TGCGCCAGCAGCTTGGCGGGGGCGAACACCGGGGAGCTGTTGTTT.

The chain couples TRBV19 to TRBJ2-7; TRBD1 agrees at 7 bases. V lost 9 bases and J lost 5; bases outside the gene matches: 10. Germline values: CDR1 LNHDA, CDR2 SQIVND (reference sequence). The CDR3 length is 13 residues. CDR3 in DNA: TGTGCCAGCGCCCGGGACAGTGAGAACGAGCAGTACGTC. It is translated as CASARDSENEQYV.

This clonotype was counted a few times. The CDR3 loop is CASRTTSGTTGELFF. Here the CDR3 DNA reads TGTGCCAGCAGGACGACTAGCGGAACGACCGGGGAGCTGTTTTTT. The V call is TRBV2, the J call TRBJ2-2; 9 bases are a match to TRBD2. The ends lost 6 bases at V and 5 bases at J; junction bases unmatched: 7. In germline, CDR1 is SNHLY, CDR2 FYNNEI. This CDR3 is built from 15 residues.

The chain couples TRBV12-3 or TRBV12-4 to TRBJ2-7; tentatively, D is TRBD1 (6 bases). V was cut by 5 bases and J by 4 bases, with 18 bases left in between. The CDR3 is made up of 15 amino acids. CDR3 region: CASSAGQFMRYEQYF. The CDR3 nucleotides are TGTGCCAGCAGTGCTGGACAGTTCATGCGATACGAGCAGTACTTC.

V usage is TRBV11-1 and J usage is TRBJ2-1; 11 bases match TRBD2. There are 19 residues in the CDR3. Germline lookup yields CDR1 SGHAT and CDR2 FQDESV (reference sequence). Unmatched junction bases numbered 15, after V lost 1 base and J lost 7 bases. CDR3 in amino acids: CASSLVFFAAWTSGNEQFF. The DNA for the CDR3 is TGTGCCAGCAGCTTAGTGTTCTTCGCCGCCTGGACTAGCGGGAATGAGCAGTTCTTC.

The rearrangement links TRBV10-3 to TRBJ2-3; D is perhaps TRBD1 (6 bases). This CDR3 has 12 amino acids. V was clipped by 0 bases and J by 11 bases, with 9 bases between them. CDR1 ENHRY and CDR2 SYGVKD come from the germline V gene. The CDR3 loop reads CAISESLGGQYF. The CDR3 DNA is TGTGCCATCAGTGAGTCTTTAGGGGGGCAGTATTTT.

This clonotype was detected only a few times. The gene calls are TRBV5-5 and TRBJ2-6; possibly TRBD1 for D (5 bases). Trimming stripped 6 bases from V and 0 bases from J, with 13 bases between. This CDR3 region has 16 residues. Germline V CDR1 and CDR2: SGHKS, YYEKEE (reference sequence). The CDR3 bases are TGTGCCAGCACCTTACAGGTCAGCTCTGGGGCCAACGTCCTGACTTTC. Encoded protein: CASTLQVSSGANVLTF. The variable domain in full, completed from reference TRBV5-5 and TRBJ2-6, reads DAGVTQSPTHLIKTRGQQVTLRCSPISGHKSVSWYQQVLGQGPQFIFQYYEKEERGRGNFPDRFSARQFPNYSSELNVNALLLGDSALYLCASTLQVSSGANVLTFGAGSRLTVL.

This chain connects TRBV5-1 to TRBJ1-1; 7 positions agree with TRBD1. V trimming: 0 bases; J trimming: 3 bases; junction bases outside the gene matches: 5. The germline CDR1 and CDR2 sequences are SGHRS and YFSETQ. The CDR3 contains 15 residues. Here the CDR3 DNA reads TGCGCCAGCAGCTTGGAACAGGGGAAAGACACTGAAGCTTTCTTT. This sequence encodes CASSLEQGKDTEAFF.

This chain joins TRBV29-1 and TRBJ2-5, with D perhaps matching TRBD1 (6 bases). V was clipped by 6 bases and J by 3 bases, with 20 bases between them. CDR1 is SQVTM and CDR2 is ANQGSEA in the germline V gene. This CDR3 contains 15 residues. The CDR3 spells CSVETGRTEEETQYF. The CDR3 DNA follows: TGCAGCGTCGAAACAGGGCGGACAGAAGAAGAGACCCAGTACTTC.

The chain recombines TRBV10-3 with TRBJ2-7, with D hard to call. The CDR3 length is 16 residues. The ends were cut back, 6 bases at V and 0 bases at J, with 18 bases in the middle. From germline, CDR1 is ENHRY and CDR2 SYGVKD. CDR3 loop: CAISHNPGRGSYEQYF. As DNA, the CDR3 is TGTGCCATCAGCCATAACCCCGGACGCGGCTCCTACGAGCAGTACTTC.